This record concerns one T cell receptor beta chain sequence. Its antigen remains unidentified. No base quality values were provided; no much bigger clone lies one nucleotide off. The data were obtained in a study of blood T cell repertoires in COVID-19 (dated by TCRdb to 2020 to 2021). For the study in its entirety: The collaborator samples originated in the United States, Italy and Spain and spanned the acute and convalescent phases of COVID-19. The prospective study material was composed of cDNA or gDNA derived from T cells, B-cell-depleted T cells, or PBMCs. Subjects who had been exposed to COVID-19, were actively infected with it, or had recovered from it provided the deeply sampled blood TCRbeta repertoires that made up the dataset. The repertoires were released in a freely available public database meant as a resource for research on the immune response to SARS-CoV-2. Samples came from the ongoing ImmuneRACE study (first 160 participants) plus 1,254 subjects from 6 global collaborators. A de-identified subject ID, COVID-19 status, age in years and sex were almost always included in the sample metadata. HLA class I and class II types, where available, came from metadata supplied by the sample provider rather than from assay-based typing. The paper's findings and limits, for the study overall: The amount of clinical and demographic metadata varied by source and participant and was provided uncurated.

V lost 5 bases and J lost 4 bases; the stretch between them is 20 bases long. The CDR3 numbers 16 residues from cysteine through phenylalanine. This entry keeps only the CDR3 DNA: 48 bases, framed from base 1. CDR1 and CDR2, per the germline V gene, are SGHVS and FNYEAQ. TCRbeta CDR3 regions were amplified from genomic DNA using the immunoSEQ Assay, a bias-controlled multiplex PCR. Regarding the original processing steps: The number of nucleated cells in each sample was estimated by amplification of reference gene primers within the assay. Sequence reads were collapsed and filtered to measure the absolute abundance of every unique TCRbeta CDR3 rearrangement. For each sample, productive Simpson clonality was calculated by taking the square root of Simpson's diversity index across productive rearrangements. TCRdb's version of the immuneACCESS table is confined to in-frame rearrangements and falls short of the full clone set. An unresolved V gene accounts for under half of the shortfall where checked; the remainder is of unknown origin. V, J and clone size derive from that table, while D and trimming were established from the DNA sequence. This sample comprises a few hundred thousand clones, 80% to 85% of them detected only once. More than 2.5% of the sample rests with the top ten.

A second Seattle source provided samples from volunteer blood donors who had recovered from COVID-19. The collaborating institutions used their own protocols to collect whole blood in K2EDTA tubes. For TCRbeta analysis, collaborators shipped samples in one of three forms: frozen whole blood, isolated PBMCs, or DNA extracted from either of those sample types. The sample taken for sequencing was peripheral blood. The TCR comes from a young woman who had recovered from COVID-19. The chain couples TRBV7-6 to TRBJ1-1; tentative D gene TRBD1, with 6 bases matching. The DNA sequence is TGTGCCAGCAGCCGCGTTAGGATACGGGGGGCCACTGAAGCTTTCTTT. Translated, this gives CASSRVRIRGATEAFF.